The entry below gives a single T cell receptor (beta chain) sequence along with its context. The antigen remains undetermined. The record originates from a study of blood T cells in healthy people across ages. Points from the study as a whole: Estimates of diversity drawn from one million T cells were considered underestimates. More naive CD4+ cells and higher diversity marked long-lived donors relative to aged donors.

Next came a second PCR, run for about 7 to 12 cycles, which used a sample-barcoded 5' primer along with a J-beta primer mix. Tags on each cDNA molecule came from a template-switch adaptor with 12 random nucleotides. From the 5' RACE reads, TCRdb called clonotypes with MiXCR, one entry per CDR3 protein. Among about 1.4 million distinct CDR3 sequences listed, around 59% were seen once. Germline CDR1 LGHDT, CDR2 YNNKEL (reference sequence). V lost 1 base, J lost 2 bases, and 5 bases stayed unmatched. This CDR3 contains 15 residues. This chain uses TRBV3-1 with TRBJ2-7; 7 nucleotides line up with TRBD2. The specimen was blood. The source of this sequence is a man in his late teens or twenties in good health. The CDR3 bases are TGTGCCAGCAGCCAAGGCCGGGACTATACCTACGAGCAGTACTTC. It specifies CASSQGRDYTYEQYF.